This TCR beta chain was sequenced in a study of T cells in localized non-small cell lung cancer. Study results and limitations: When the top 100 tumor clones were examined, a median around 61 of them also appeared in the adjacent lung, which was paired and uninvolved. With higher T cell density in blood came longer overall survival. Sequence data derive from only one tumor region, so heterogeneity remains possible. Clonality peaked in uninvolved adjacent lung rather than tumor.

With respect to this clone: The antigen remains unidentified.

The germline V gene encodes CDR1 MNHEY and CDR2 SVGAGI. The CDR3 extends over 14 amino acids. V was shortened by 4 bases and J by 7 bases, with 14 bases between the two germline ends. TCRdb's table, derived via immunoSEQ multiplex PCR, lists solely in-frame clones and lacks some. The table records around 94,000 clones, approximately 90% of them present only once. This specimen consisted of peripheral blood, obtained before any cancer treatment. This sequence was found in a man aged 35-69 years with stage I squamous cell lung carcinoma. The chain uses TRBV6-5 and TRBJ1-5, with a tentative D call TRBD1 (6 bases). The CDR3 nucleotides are TGTGCCAGCAGTTTGTGGCAGGGGAGCCAGCCCCAGCATTTT. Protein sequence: CASSLWQGSQPQHF.